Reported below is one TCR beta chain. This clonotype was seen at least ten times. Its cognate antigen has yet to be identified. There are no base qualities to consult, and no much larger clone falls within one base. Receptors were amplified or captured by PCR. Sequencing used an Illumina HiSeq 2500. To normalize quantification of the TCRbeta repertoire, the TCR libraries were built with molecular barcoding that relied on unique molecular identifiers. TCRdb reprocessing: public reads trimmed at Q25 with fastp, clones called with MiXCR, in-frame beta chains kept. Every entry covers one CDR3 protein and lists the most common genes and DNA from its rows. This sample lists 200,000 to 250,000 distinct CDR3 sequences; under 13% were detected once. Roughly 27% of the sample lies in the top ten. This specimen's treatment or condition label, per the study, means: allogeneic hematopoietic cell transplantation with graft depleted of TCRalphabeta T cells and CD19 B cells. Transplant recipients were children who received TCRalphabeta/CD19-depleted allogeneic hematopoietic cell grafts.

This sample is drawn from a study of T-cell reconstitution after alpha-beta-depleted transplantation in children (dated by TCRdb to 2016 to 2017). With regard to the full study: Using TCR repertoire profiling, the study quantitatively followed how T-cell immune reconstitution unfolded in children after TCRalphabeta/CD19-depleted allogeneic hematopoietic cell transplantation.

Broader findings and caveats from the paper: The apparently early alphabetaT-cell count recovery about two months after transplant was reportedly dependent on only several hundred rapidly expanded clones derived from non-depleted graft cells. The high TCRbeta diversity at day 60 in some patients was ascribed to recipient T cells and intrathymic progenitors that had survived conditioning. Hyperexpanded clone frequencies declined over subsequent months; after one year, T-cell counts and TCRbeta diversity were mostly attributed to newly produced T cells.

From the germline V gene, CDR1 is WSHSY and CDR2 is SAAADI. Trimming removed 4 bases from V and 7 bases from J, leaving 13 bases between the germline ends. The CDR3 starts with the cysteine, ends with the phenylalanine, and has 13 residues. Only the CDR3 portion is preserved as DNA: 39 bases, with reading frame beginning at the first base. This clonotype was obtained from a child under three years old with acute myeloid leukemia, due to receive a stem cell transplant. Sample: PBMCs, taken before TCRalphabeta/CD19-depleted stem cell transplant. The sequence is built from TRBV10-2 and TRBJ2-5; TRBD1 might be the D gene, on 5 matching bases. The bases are TGCGCCAGCAGTGCCTCTGGGGCAGGGACCCAGTACTTC. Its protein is CASSASGAGTQYF.